This T cell receptor beta chain was sequenced in a study of Ad26.COV2.S vaccination and SARS-CoV-2 variants. Treatment specified: around 19 received Ad26.COV2.S at low or high dose, single or two shots; about 5 received placebo; per-sample allocation not given. All samples were drawn on day 63, counting from the first vaccine or placebo injection. Some clones are missing from TCRdb's copy, which holds only in-frame ones; the method was immunoSEQ multiplex PCR. The sample has 350,000 to 450,000 clones, about 92% seen once. Between the trimmed V and J ends, which lost 4 bases and 2 bases, there was a span of 9 bases. There are 13 residues in the CDR3. Germline CDR1 MNHEY, CDR2 SVGEGT.

The rearrangement links TRBV6-2 or TRBV6-3 to TRBJ2-7, with D possibly TRBD1 on 5 matching bases. This TCR was recovered from a person aged 18-60 years who received the Ad26.COV2.S COVID-19 vaccine or a placebo. The material sequenced was peripheral blood, taken in a trial of Ad26.COV2.S vaccine versus placebo. CDR3 coding DNA: TGTGCCAGCAGTTTAAGACAGACCTACGAGCAGTACTTC. It codes for CASSLRQTYEQYF.